The 11 T cell receptor beta chains below all came from one sample that was sequenced in a study of CD8 T cells in ankylosing spondylitis (dated 2017 in TCRdb). The protocol used for the library was 5' RACE. TCRdb shows the sequencer as Illumina HiSeq 2500. The public reads were reanalyzed by TCRdb: fastp trimming at Q25, MiXCR alignment, in-frame beta chains only. Each CDR3 protein gets just one entry, which takes the most common genes and DNA from the rows behind it. Recorded for this sample are 100,000 to 150,000 distinct CDR3 sequences; roughly a tenth of them occurred a single time. The top ten hold roughly 3.4% of the sample. The sample consisted of blood, either unsorted or a sorted T cell fraction (not recorded which). The receptor source for this set is a male donor with ankylosing spondylitis or in good health (not recorded which).

This clonotype was recorded many times. The chain uses TRBV9 and TRBJ1-4; D perhaps matches TRBD1 (6 bases). In germline, CDR1 is SGDLS, CDR2 YYNGEE. The CDR3 spans 14 residues. V lost 2 bases to trimming and J lost 7 bases, with 12 bases between them. The CDR3 here is CASSVGQDFEKLFF. The CDR3 DNA reads TGTGCCAGCAGCGTGGGACAAGACTTTGAAAAACTGTTTTTT.

This clonotype came up many times. The chain uses TRBV5-1 and TRBJ2-7; no definite D call. From germline, CDR1 is SGHRS and CDR2 YFSETQ. V gave up 1 base and J gave up 7 bases, with 12 bases separating them. The CDR3 is 13 amino acids. CDR3 residues: CASSLSRLEEQYF. The CDR3 DNA reads TGCGCCAGCAGCTTGTCCCGGTTGGAAGAGCAGTACTTC.

In this sample, this clonotype turned up many times. This chain uses TRBV18 with TRBJ2-7, with unresolved D. V dropped 3 bases and J dropped 7 bases, with 16 bases sitting between them. In germline, CDR1 is KGHSH, CDR2 LQKENI. There are 14 residues in the CDR3. The DNA for the CDR3 is TGTGCCAGCTCACCTTATACTCAGTCCGATGAGCAGTACTTC. This sequence encodes CASSPYTQSDEQYF.

This clonotype was recorded at least ten times. This chain joins TRBV20-1 and TRBJ2-2, with a weak D call TRBD2 (6 bases). Germline V gene sequence: CDR1 DFQATT, CDR2 SNEGSKA (reference sequence). The CDR3 spans 13 residues. Trimming stripped 6 bases from V and 4 bases from J, with 12 bases between. The CDR3 protein is CSAPGGTTGELFF. As DNA, the CDR3 is TGCAGTGCCCCCGGCGGGACCACCGGGGAGCTGTTTTTT.

There are many counts of this clonotype. The chain employs TRBV10-3 and TRBJ1-1; maybe TRBD1 (5 bases). The CDR3 has 13 residues. Looked up from germline, CDR1 is ENHRY and CDR2 is SYGVKD. V shed 7 bases and J shed 1 base, with 10 bases lying between them. In nucleotides, the CDR3 is TGTGCCATCACGGGGGAAAAGAACACTGAAGCTTTCTTT. This gives the protein CAITGEKNTEAFF.

V is TRBV2 and J is TRBJ2-1; TRBD2 agrees at 8 bases. The CDR3 loop spans 14 amino acids. Germline CDR1 and CDR2: SNHLY and FYNNEI. Losses at the gene ends were 7 bases for V and 5 bases for J; bases not matched to a gene: 7. The CDR3 spells CASKTLLADNEQFF. Here the CDR3 DNA reads TGTGCCAGCAAAACCTTACTAGCGGACAATGAGCAGTTCTTC.

A single count supports this clonotype. The gene calls are TRBV5-1 and TRBJ2-3; no reliable D call. The CDR3 totals 16 residues. Trimming removed 0 bases from V and 0 bases from J, with 11 bases in between. In germline, CDR1 is SGHRS, CDR2 YFSETQ. This CDR3 is CASSLGRPPSTDTQYF. CDR3 coding DNA: TGCGCCAGCAGCTTGGGCAGACCTCCTAGCACAGATACGCAGTATTTT.

This clonotype was observed a few times. J is TRBJ2-1 and V is TRBV28; TRBD2 aligns across 10 bases. The CDR3 runs to 15 residues. Germline CDR1 MDHEN, CDR2 SYDVKM. J lost 8 bases, V lost 7 bases, and 11 bases had no gene match. The CDR3 protein is CASTQAGGRLYEQFF. The CDR3 DNA is TGTGCCAGCACCCAAGCGGGAGGGCGTTTATATGAGCAGTTCTTC.

This clonotype occurred many times. The rearrangement links TRBV11-2 to TRBJ2-5; perhaps TRBD2 as D (5 bases). CDR3 size: 14 residues. CDR1 SGHAT and CDR2 FQNNGV come from the germline V gene. Between the trimmed V and J ends, which lost 1 base and 5 bases, there was a span of 11 bases. CDR3 sequence (DNA): TGTGCCAGCAGCTTAGCCTTAGAGCGGGAGACCCAGTACTTC. Translation: CASSLALERETQYF.

The table lists this clonotype with a few counts. The V call is TRBV11-2, the J call TRBJ1-2; perhaps TRBD1 as D (6 bases). Germline-derived CDR1 and CDR2 are SGHAT and FQNNGV. This CDR3 spans 15 amino acids. V was trimmed by 1 base and J by 8 bases, leaving 17 bases between them. The CDR3 sequence: CASSLGYRDQEGYTF. As DNA, the CDR3 is TGTGCCAGCAGCTTAGGTTACAGGGATCAGGAGGGCTACACCTTC.

The sample holds many counts of this clonotype. The V gene is TRBV3-1, the J gene TRBJ2-1, with 8 positions matching TRBD2. The ends lost 1 base at V and 7 bases at J; junction bases unmatched: 12. Germline V gene lookup returns CDR1 LGHDT and CDR2 YNNKEL (reference sequence). The CDR3 is 17 amino acids. In DNA, the CDR3 is TGTGCCAGCAGCCAAGCCCTTTGGAGCGGGAGTAGTAATGAGCAGTTCTTC. Its translation is CASSQALWSGSSNEQFF.